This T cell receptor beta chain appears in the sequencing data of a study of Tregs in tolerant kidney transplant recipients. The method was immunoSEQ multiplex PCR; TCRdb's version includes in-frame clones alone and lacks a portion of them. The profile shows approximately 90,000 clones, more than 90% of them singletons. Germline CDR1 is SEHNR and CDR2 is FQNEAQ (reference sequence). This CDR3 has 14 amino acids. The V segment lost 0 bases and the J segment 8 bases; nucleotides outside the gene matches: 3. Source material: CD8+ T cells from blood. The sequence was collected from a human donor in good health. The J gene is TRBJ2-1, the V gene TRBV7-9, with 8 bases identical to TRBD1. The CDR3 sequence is CASSLASGGDEQFF. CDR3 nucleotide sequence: TGTGCCAGCAGCTTAGCTTCAGGGGGCGATGAGCAGTTCTTC.